The 7 T cell receptor beta chains presented below share a single source sample, sequenced in a study of Graves' ophthalmopathy and Graves' hyperthyroidism. RNA transcripts were the template, and TCR beta CDR3 regions were amplified from them. Amplification began with first-round RT-PCR using HTBI primers, then second-round multiplex PCR was performed. TCRdb fed the multiplex PCR reads into MiXCR, producing one record per CDR3 protein. The sample includes some 750,000 distinct CDR3 sequences, 40% of them seen just once. The specimen sequenced was peripheral blood. The receptors originated from an adult man with Graves' ophthalmopathy.

This clonotype was picked up a small number of times. This rearrangement joins TRBV5-1 to TRBJ1-2; 7 nucleotides match TRBD1. V trimming: 0 bases; J trimming: 5 bases; junction bases outside the gene matches: 4. Germline V gene data show CDR1 as SGHRS and CDR2 as YFSETQ. The CDR3 is made up of 14 amino acids. CDR3 loop: CASSLDRGEYGYTF. In DNA form, the CDR3 reads TGCGCCAGCAGCTTGGACAGGGGCGAGTATGGCTACACCTTC.

The rearrangement joins TRBV7-9 to TRBJ1-3; D unresolved. V dropped 2 bases and J dropped 0 bases, with 11 bases sitting between them. In germline, CDR1 is SEHNR, CDR2 FQNEAQ (reference sequence). This CDR3 comprises 16 residues. The CDR3 DNA is TGTGCCAGCAGCTTAATCGGAGCGGGCTCTGGAAACACCATATATTTT. Translating it yields CASSLIGAGSGNTIYF.

V usage is TRBV20-1 and J usage is TRBJ1-1; 11 bases are shared with TRBD1. Per germline, CDR1 DFQATT and CDR2 SNEGSKA (reference sequence). V trimming: 1 base; J trimming: 10 bases; junction bases outside the gene matches: 8. The CDR3 is made up of 14 amino acids. Written as DNA, the CDR3 is TGCAGTGCTAGAGCTCGGGACAGGGGGTTTACAGCTTTCTTT. Translating it yields CSARARDRGFTAFF.

This clonotype was observed a few times. The rearrangement joins TRBV7-9 to TRBJ1-3; 8 bases are shared with TRBD1. Germline CDR1 SEHNR, CDR2 FQNEAQ (reference sequence). The CDR3 runs 16 residues. V was clipped by 2 bases and J by 2 bases; unmatched bases: 5. The CDR3 DNA sequence: TGTGCCAGCAGCTTATTTCAGGGGGCGCCTGGAAACACCATATATTTT. Amino acids: CASSLFQGAPGNTIYF.

V is TRBV20-1 and J is TRBJ1-5, with TRBD1 matching over 7 bases. CDR3 length: 15 residues. Germline values: CDR1 DFQATT, CDR2 SNEGSKA (reference sequence). V lost 3 bases and J lost 5; bases outside the gene matches: 10. The CDR3 nucleotides read TGCAGTGCTAGGCCGACAGGGCTCGGGCATCAGCCCCAGCATTTT. It encodes CSARPTGLGHQPQHF.

The chain recombines TRBV25-1 with TRBJ2-7, with TRBD2 as a possible D gene (6 bases). This CDR3 spans 13 amino acids. Between the trimmed V and J ends, which lost 6 bases and 6 bases, there was a span of 15 bases. The germline V gene encodes CDR1 MGHDK and CDR2 SYGVNS. This CDR3 reads CASSQGGPAEQYF. The CDR3 nucleotides read TGTGCCAGCAGCCAAGGAGGGCCGGCCGAGCAGTACTTC.

The chain recombines TRBV11-2 with TRBJ1-4; TRBD1 is a possible D gene (5 bases). With 3 bases removed from V and 5 bases from J, the gap between germline ends came to 10 bases. From germline, CDR1 is SGHAT and CDR2 FQNNGV. This CDR3 comprises 14 residues. In DNA form, the CDR3 reads TGTGCCAGCAGCTTTGACGGGGGAAATGAAAAACTGTTTTTT. This codes for CASSFDGGNEKLFF.